Detailed here is one T cell receptor (beta chain). Antigen specificity is unknown. These data come from a study of T cell responses to AZD1222 COVID-19 vaccine. Study outcomes and limitations: Donors skewed white British and female; clonal diversity was possibly underestimated.

TCRdb keeps only in-frame clones here, not all; method: immunoSEQ multiplex PCR. The table records fewer than 200,000 clones, around 92% of them present only once. This TCR was recovered from an adult in good health. Sequenced material: peripheral blood, taken on day 0 of AZD1222 vaccination.

DNA of the CDR3: TGTGCCAGCAGCCTCGCTGCGGGGGGGTACAATGAGCAGTTCTTC. Encoded protein: CASSLAAGGYNEQFF. The genes are TRBV7-9 and TRBJ2-1; the match to TRBD2 covers 9 bases. The junction had 6 bases not matched to a gene; V was cut back by 5 bases and J by 4 bases. The CDR3 spans 15 residues. Germline values: CDR1 SEHNR, CDR2 FQNEAQ (reference sequence).